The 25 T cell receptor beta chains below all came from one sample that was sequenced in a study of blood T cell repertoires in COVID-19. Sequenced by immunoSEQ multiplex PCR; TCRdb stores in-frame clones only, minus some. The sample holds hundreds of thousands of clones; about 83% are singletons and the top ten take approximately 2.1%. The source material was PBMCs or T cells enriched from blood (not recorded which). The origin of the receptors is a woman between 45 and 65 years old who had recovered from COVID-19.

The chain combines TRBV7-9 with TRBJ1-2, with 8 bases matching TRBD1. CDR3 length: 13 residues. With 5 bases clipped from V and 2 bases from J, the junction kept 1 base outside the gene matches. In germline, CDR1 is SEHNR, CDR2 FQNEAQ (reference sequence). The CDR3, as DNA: TGTGCCAGCAGCGGGGACAGGAACTATGGCTACACCTTC. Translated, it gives CASSGDRNYGYTF.

The DNA of the CDR3 is TGTGCCAGCAGCCAAGGAGAATCGGGTGAAAAACTGTTTTTT. Translation gives CASSQGESGEKLFF. This rearrangement joins TRBV14 to TRBJ1-4; no definite D call. V was pared by 1 base and J by 7 bases, with 10 bases between. The CDR3 totals 14 residues. The germline V gene has CDR1 SGHDN and CDR2 FVKESK. The whole variable domain, filled in from reference TRBV14 and TRBJ1-4, reads EAGVTQFPSHSVIEKGQTVTLRCDPISGHDNLYWYRRVMGKEIKFLLHFVKESKQDESGMPNNRFLAERTGGTYSTLKVQPAELEDSGVYFCASSQGESGEKLFFGSGTQLSVL.

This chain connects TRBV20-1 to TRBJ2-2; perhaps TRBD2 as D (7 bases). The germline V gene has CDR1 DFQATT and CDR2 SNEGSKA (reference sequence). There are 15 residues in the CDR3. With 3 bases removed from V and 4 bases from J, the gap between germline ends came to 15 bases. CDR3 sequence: CSASSGGAVTGELFF. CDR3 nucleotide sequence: TGCAGTGCTAGTTCGGGGGGCGCCGTCACCGGGGAGCTGTTTTTT.

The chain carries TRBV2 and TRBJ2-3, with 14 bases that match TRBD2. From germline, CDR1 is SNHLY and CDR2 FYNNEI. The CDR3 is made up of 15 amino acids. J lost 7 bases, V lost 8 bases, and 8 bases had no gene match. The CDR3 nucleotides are TGTGCCAGCGGACGACTAGCGGGGGGGCGATATACGCAGTATTTT. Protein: CASGRLAGGRYTQYF.

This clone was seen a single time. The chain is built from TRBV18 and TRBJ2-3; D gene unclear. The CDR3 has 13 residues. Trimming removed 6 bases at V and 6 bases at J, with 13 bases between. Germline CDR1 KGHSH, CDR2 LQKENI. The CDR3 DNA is TGTGCCAGCTCCTTTTCCCTGCAGGATACGCAGTATTTT. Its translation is CASSFSLQDTQYF.

The CDR3 is CAWRIDSGYTF. Here the CDR3 DNA reads TGTGCCTGGCGAATCGACAGCGGCTACACCTTC. The chain couples TRBV30 to TRBJ1-2, with D possibly TRBD1 on 5 matching bases. V lost 5 bases to trimming and J lost 8 bases, with 12 bases between them. The CDR3 consists of 11 residues. CDR1 is GTSNPN and CDR2 is SVGIG in the germline V gene (reference sequence).

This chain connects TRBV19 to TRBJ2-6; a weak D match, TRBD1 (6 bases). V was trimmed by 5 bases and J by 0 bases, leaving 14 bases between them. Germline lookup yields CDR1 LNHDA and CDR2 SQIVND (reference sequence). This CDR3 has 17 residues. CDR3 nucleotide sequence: TGTGCCAGTAGTGCCTCGGGACAACTCTCTGGGGCCAACGTCCTGACTTTC. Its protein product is CASSASGQLSGANVLTF.

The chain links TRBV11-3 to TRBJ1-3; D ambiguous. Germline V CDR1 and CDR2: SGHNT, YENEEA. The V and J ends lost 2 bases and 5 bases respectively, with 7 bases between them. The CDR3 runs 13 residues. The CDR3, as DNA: TGTGCCAGCAGCTTAACAGACAGAAACACCATATATTTT. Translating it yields CASSLTDRNTIYF.

CDR3 in amino acids: CASTPAGGANTGELFF. The CDR3 bases are TGTGCCAGCACCCCAGCGGGGGGGGCCAACACCGGGGAGCTGTTTTTT. The chain couples TRBV7-2 to TRBJ2-2, with 10 bases that match TRBD2. This CDR3 has 16 amino acids. Germline assignment: CDR1 SGHTA and CDR2 FQGNSA. Unmatched junction bases numbered 7, after V lost 7 bases and J lost 2 bases.

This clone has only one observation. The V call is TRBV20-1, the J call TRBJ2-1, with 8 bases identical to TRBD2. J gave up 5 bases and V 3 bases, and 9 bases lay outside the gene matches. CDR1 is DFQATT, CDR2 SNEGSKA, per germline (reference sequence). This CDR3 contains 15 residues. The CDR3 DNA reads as TGCAGTGCTAGTGCACTAGCGGATGCCCACAATGAGCAGTTCTTC. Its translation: CSASALADAHNEQFF.

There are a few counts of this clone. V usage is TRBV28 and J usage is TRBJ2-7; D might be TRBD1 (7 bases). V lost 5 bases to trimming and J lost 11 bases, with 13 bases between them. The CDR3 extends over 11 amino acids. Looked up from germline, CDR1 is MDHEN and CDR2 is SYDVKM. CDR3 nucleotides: TGTGCCAGCAGTGACAGGGAGGAGAAGTACTTC. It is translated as CASSDREEKYF.

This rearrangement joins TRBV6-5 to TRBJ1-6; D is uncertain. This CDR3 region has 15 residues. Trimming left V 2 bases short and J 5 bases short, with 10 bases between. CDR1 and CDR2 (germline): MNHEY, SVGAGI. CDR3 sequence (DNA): TGTGCCAGCAGTTACCTAGTTAACAATAATTCACCCCTCCACTTT. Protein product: CASSYLVNNNSPLHF.

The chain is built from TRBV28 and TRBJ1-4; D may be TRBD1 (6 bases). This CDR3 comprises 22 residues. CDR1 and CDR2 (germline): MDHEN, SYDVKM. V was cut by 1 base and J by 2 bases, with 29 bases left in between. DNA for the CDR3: TGTGCCAGCAGTTTATACCCGCGGGCCGTGCCCGGCCATACAGGGACTAATGAAAAACTGTTTTTT. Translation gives CASSLYPRAVPGHTGTNEKLFF.

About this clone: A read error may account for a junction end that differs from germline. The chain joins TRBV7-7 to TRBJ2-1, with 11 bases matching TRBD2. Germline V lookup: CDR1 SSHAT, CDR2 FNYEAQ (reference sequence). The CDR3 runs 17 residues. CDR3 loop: CASSPSSILAGANEQFF. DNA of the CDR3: TGTGCTAGCAGCCCCTCGAGTATACTAGCGGGGGCAAATGAGCAGTTCTTC.

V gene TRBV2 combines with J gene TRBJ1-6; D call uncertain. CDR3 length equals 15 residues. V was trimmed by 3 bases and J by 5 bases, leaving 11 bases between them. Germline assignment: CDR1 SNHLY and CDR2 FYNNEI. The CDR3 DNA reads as TGTGCCAGCAGTGAGTCCGGAGGAGATAATTCACCCCTCCACTTT. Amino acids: CASSESGGDNSPLHF.

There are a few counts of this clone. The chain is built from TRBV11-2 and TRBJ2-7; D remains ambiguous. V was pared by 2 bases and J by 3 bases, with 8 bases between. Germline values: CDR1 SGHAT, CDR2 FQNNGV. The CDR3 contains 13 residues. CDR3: CASSLLSGYEQYF. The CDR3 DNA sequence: TGTGCCAGCAGCTTATTGTCGGGCTACGAGCAGTACTTC.

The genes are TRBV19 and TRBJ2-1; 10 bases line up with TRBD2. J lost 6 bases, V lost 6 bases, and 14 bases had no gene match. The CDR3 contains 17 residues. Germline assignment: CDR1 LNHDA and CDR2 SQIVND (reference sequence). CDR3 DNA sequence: TGTGCCAGTAGCCATCTAGCGGGAGCTTCGTTACGCAATGAGCAGTTCTTC. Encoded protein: CASSHLAGASLRNEQFF.

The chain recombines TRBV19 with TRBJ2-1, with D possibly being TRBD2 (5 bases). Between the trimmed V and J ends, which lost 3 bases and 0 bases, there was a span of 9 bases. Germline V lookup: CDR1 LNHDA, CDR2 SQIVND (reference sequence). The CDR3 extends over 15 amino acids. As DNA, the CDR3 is TGTGCCAGTAGTATCGGGAAGAGCTCCTACAATGAGCAGTTCTTC. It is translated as CASSIGKSSYNEQFF.

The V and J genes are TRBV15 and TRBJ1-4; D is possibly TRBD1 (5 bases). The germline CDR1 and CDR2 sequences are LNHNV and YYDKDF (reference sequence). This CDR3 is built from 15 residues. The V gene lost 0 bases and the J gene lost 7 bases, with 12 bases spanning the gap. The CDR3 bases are TGTGCCACCAGCAGAGAGACAGAGCCGGTTGAAAAACTGTTTTTT. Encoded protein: CATSRETEPVEKLFF.

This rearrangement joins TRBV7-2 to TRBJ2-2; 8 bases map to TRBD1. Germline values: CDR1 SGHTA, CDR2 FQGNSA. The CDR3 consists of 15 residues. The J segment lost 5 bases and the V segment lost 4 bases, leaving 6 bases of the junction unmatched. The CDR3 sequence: CASSWTGTETGELFF. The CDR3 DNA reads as TGTGCCAGCAGCTGGACAGGGACGGAGACCGGGGAGCTGTTTTTT.

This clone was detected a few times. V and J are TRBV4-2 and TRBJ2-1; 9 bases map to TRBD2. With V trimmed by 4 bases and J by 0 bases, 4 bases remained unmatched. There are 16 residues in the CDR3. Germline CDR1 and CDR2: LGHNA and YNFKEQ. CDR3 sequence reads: CASSPFSGSSYNEQFF. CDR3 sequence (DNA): TGTGCCAGCAGCCCTTTTAGCGGGAGCTCCTACAATGAGCAGTTCTTC.

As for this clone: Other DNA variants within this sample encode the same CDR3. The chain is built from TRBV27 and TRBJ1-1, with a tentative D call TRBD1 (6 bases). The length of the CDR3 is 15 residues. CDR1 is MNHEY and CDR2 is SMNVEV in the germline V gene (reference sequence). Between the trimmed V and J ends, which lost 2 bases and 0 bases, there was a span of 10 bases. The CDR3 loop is CASSLGRGMNTEAFF. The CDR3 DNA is TGTGCCAGCAGTTTAGGCAGGGGCATGAACACTGAAGCTTTCTTT.

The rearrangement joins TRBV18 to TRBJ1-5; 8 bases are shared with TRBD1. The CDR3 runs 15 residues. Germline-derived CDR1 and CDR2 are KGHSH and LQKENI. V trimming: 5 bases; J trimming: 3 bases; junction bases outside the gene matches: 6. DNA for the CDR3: TGTGCCAGCTCAGCAACAGGGGGGGACAATCAGCCCCAGCATTTT. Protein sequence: CASSATGGDNQPQHF.

This CDR3 is CAISGGQGMSGELFF. CDR3 bases: TGTGCCATCAGTGGCGGACAGGGAATGTCCGGGGAGCTGTTTTTT. J is TRBJ2-2 and V is TRBV10-3; 8 bases are a match to TRBD1. This CDR3 is 15 amino acids long. CDR1 and CDR2 (germline): ENHRY, SYGVKD. V was pared by 4 bases and J by 6 bases, with 7 bases of the junction left unmatched.

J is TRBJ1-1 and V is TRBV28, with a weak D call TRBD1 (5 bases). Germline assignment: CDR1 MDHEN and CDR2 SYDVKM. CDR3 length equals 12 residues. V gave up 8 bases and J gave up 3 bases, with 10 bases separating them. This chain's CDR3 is CASFQGYTEAFF. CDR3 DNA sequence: TGTGCCAGCTTTCAGGGATACACTGAAGCTTTCTTT.